The rows below give T cell receptor beta chains drawn from one sample of a study of blood T cells in healthy people across ages. TCRdb reanalysed the 5' RACE reads using MiXCR and keeps one entry per CDR3 protein. The data contain 650,000 to 1,000,000 distinct CDR3 sequences, 35% to 50% of them singletons. Sequencing was done on a sample of blood. These receptor sequences come from an elderly man in good health. CDR3s include the opening cysteine and the closing phenylalanine or tryptophan. D genes are given only for firm matches. Clone sizes are given selectively: once, few, many, or a class where the clone is expanded.

.	.	TRBV4-2	15	TRBJ1-2	TGTGCCAGCAGCCAAGATATGTCAGAATCCTATGGCTACACCTTC	CASSQDMSESYGYTF
few	TRBD1	TRBV20-1	14	TRBJ1-1	TGCAGTGCTAGACAGGGGGTTTGGAACACTGAAGCTTTCTTT	CSARQGVWNTEAFF
.	.	TRBV2	15	TRBJ2-3	TGTGCCGGCAGTGACGGGCGGACTAGCACAGATACGCAGTATTTT	CAGSDGRTSTDTQYF
.	.	TRBV20-1	15	TRBJ2-5	TGCGGCGGGGCAGACTCCTCCCTGTCATTAGAGACCCAGTACTTC	CGGADSSLSLETQYF
few	TRBD1	TRBV11-1	17	TRBJ2-5	TGTGCCAGCAGCCCCGGCACGGTTGGGACAGATCAAGAGACCCAGTACTTC	CASSPGTVGTDQETQYF
.	TRBD2	TRBV25-1	15	TRBJ2-3	TGTGCCAGCAGGGCTAGCGGGAGTGTAACAGATACGCAGTATTTT	CASRASGSVTDTQYF
.	TRBD1	TRBV5-1	14	TRBJ2-3	TGCGCCAGCAACGACAGGGGAACCACAGATACGCAGTATTTT	CASNDRGTTDTQYF
.	.	TRBV5-1	13	TRBJ2-7	TGCGCCAGTAGAAGCAGGGGAAGGTCCGAGCAGTACTTC	CASRSRGRSEQYF
few	.	TRBV27	15	TRBJ1-4	TGTGCCAGCAGTTTAAATCAGAGAACTAATGAAAAACTGTTTTTT	CASSLNQRTNEKLFF
few	.	TRBV12-3/TRBV12-4	13	TRBJ1-6	TGTGCCAGCAGTTCCACTTATAATTCACCCCTCCACTTT	CASSSTYNSPLHF
.	.	TRBV11-2	15	TRBJ2-7	TGTGCCAGCAGCTTAGAATGGGGTTTCTCCTACGAGCAGTACTTC	CASSLEWGFSYEQYF
.	.	TRBV20-1	15	TRBJ1-1	TGCAGTGCTAGCCAAGGACGGGGTGGGTTGTTAGAAGCTTTCTTT	CSASQGRGGLLEAFF